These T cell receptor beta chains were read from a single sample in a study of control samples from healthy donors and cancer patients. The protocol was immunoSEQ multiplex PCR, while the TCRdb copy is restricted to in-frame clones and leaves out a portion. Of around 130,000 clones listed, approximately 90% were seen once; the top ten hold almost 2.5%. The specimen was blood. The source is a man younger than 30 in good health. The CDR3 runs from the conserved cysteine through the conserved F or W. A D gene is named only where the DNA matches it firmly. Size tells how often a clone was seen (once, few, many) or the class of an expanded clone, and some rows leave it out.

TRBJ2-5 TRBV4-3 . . TGCGCCAGCAGCCAAGATCCAGGAGGGCAAGAGACCCAGTACTTC CASSQDPGGQETQYF
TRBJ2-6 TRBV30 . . TGTGCCTGGGGGTCTAATGGGGCCAACGTCCTGACTTTC CAWGSNGANVLTF
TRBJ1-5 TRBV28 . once TGTGCCAGCAGTTTAGAATTAGTACCGGGGGGCCGCACTGATCAGCATTTT CASSLELVPGGRTDQHF
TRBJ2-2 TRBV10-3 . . TGTGCCATCAGTGAGTCCAGGGTCGGGGAGCTGTTTTTT CAISESRVGELFF
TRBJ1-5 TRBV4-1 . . TGCGCCAGCAGCCAAGTAGGCCAGCCCCAGCATTTT CASSQVGQPQHF
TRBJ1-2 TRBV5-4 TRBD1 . TGTGCCAGCAGCAATCCAACAGGGGGCGGTTCTGGCTACACCTTC CASSNPTGGGSGYTF
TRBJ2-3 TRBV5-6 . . TGTGCCAGCAGCTTGGAGGGGCGTGGACTCACAGATACGCAGTATTTT CASSLEGRGLTDTQYF
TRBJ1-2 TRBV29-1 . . TGCAGCGTGACTCTCCTAACCACTAACTATGGCTACACCTTC CSVTLLTTNYGYTF
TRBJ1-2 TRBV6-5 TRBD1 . TGTGCCAGCATCCCTACAGGGGCGTGGGGTGGCTACACCTTC CASIPTGAWGGYTF
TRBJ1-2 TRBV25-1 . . TGTGCCAGCCAGGTATCTGGGAGACATGGCTACACCTTC CASQVSGRHGYTF
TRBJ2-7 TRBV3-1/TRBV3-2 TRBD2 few TGTGCCAGCAGTCCAGATAGCGGGTTCACAAGCTCCTACGAGCAGTACTTC CASSPDSGFTSSYEQYF
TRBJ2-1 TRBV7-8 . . TGTGCCAGCAGCTTACGGAGTGCGGACCCGCTCTGGGATGAGCAGTTCTTC CASSLRSADPLWDEQFF
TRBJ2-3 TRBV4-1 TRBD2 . TGCGCCAGCACCCCGACTAGCGGGGGGGCCCCAGATACGCAGTATTTT CASTPTSGGAPDTQYF
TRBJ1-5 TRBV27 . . TGTGCCAGCGGATTGGGGGAGCCCCAGCATTTT CASGLGEPQHF
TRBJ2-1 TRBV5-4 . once TGTGCCAGCAGTTACCCCGGGGGAGATGAGCAGTTCTTC CASSYPGGDEQFF
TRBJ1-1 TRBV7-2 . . TGTGCCAGCAGCTTAGCGGCAGGGAACACTGAAGCTTTCTTT CASSLAAGNTEAFF
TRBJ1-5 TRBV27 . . TGTGCCAGCAGTACACAGGTCCAACAGCCCCAGCATTTT CASSTQVQQPQHF
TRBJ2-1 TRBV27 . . TGTGCCAGCAGTTTAACAGGACAAAAAAACAATGAGCAGTTCTTC CASSLTGQKNNEQFF
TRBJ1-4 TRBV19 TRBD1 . TGTGCCAGTAGTATAGACCACGGACAGGGCGGCGGTGAAAAACTGTTTTTT CASSIDHGQGGGEKLFF
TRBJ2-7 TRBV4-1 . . TGCGCCAGCAGCCATCTAGGGAGGGGGCGATCCTACGAGCAGTACTTC CASSHLGRGRSYEQYF
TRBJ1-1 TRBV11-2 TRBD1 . TGTGCCAGCAGCCTTACAGGGGGCGGATCCACTGAAGCTTTCTTT CASSLTGGGSTEAFF
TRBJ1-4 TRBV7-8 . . TGTGCCAGCAGCCAGGGGACGGCAACTAATGAAAAACTGTTTTTT CASSQGTATNEKLFF
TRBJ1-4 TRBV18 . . TGTGCCAGCTCACCACGAGGAATCGGCGTAACTAATGAAAAACTGTTTTTT CASSPRGIGVTNEKLFF